The 20 T cell receptor beta chains given below trace back to one sample, sequenced in a study of blood T cell repertoires in COVID-19. The repertoire was sequenced with immunoSEQ multiplex PCR; TCRdb's copy has only in-frame clones and lacks some. The table has more than 70,000 clones, approximately 86% seen once; the top ten hold under 8.5%. Source material: peripheral blood. These receptor sequences come from a man between 60 and 70 years old with acute or convalescent COVID-19.

The chain has TRBV5-1 and TRBJ1-2; 8 bases match TRBD1. The CDR3 spans 15 residues. V was clipped by 0 bases and J by 4 bases; unmatched bases: 5. Germline CDR1 and CDR2: SGHRS and YFSETQ. CDR3 DNA: TGCGCCAGCAGCTTGGAAGGACAGGGCCTCTATGGCTACACCTTC. Translating it yields CASSLEGQGLYGYTF.

The chain recombines TRBV5-5 with TRBJ2-1, with 10 bases fitting TRBD2. This CDR3 has 14 amino acids. CDR1 and CDR2 from the germline V gene are SGHKS and YYEKEE (reference sequence). The trim removed 2 bases at V and 6 bases at J, leaving 2 bases unmatched. The CDR3 here is CASSLAGGPNEQFF. The CDR3 DNA follows: TGTGCCAGCAGCTTAGCGGGAGGGCCCAATGAGCAGTTCTTC.

The chain uses TRBV21-1 and TRBJ1-2. TRBV21-1 is an annotated pseudogene. The CDR3 has 11 amino acids. The CDR3 nucleotides read TGTGCCAGCCCGGGGAACTATGGCTACACCTTC. Encoded protein: CASPGNYGYTF.

The rearrangement links TRBV19 to TRBJ2-1, with TRBD2 matching over 8 bases. The V and J ends lost 4 bases and 4 bases, in that order; junction bases with no gene match: 3. The CDR3 spans 14 residues. In germline, CDR1 is LNHDA, CDR2 SQIVND (reference sequence). The CDR3 here is CASSKAGDYNEQFF. CDR3 in DNA: TGTGCCAGTAGTAAAGCGGGGGATTACAATGAGCAGTTCTTC.

V and J are TRBV7-9 and TRBJ2-7, with 7 bases lining up with TRBD2. The CDR3 is made up of 15 amino acids. The J segment lost 7 bases and the V segment lost 4 bases, leaving 13 bases of the junction unmatched. Per the germline V gene, CDR1 is SEHNR and CDR2 is FQNEAQ (reference sequence). CDR3 nucleotides: TGTGCCAGCAGCTCCGATGGACTAGTATCTTCAGAGCAGTACTTC. The encoded protein is CASSSDGLVSSEQYF. Filled out from reference TRBV7-9 and TRBJ2-7, the complete variable domain reads DTGVSQNPRHKITKRGQNVTFRCDPISEHNRLYWYRQTLGQGPEFLTYFQNEAQLEKSRLLSDRFSAERPKGSFSTLEIQRTEQGDSAMYLCASSSDGLVSSEQYFGPGTRLTVT.

CDR3 nucleotides: TGCACCAGCAGCCAGTTGGAGGGGAATTCACCCCTCCACTTT. As protein: CTSSQLEGNSPLHF. The V call is TRBV1, the J call TRBJ1-6. TRBV1 is tagged as a pseudogene. The length of the CDR3 is 14 residues.

The gene calls are TRBV19 and TRBJ1-4; no firm D call. Trimming removed 5 bases from V and 7 bases from J, with 11 bases in between. Germline values: CDR1 LNHDA, CDR2 SQIVND (reference sequence). The length of the CDR3 is 13 residues. The chain's CDR3 is CASSLVRFEKLFF. The DNA of the CDR3 is TGTGCCAGTAGTCTTGTGAGGTTTGAAAAACTGTTTTTT.

The gene calls are TRBV5-1 and TRBJ2-7; TRBD2 aligns across 7 bases. Germline trimming cut 0 bases from V and 2 bases from J; bases unmatched to any gene: 2. The CDR3 runs to 14 residues. In germline, CDR1 is SGHRS, CDR2 YFSETQ. The CDR3 loop is CASSLDGRPYEQYF. CDR3 bases: TGCGCCAGCAGCTTGGACGGGAGGCCCTACGAGCAGTACTTC. Full variable domain (remainder filled in from reference TRBV5-1 and TRBJ2-7): KAGVTQTPRYLIKTRGQQVTLSCSPISGHRSVSWYQQTPGQGLQFLFEYFSETQRNKGNFPGRFSGRQFSNSRSEMNVSTLELGDSALYLCASSLDGRPYEQYFGPGTRLTVT.

The chain links TRBV19 to TRBJ1-3; D is uncertain. This CDR3 spans 12 amino acids. Germline V CDR1 and CDR2: LNHDA, SQIVND (reference sequence). The V end was cut by 0 bases, the J end by 6 bases, with 3 bases between. CDR3: CASSIDLNTIYF. In DNA form, the CDR3 reads TGTGCCAGTAGTATAGATCTAAACACCATATATTTT. Supplemented by reference TRBV19 and TRBJ1-3, the full variable domain reads DGGITQSPKYLFRKEGQNVTLSCEQNLNHDAMYWYRQDPGQGLRLIYYSQIVNDFQKGDIAEGYSVSREKKESFPLTVTSAQKNPTAFYLCASSIDLNTIYFGEGSWLTVV.

This clone has just one count. In nucleotides, the CDR3 is TGCGCCAGCAGCACAGGACTAGCGGGGTCCCAAGAGACCCAGTACTTC. Translation gives CASSTGLAGSQETQYF. The V call is TRBV5-1, the J call TRBJ2-5; 12 nucleotides align to TRBD2. The CDR3 consists of 16 residues. Germline loops: CDR1 SGHRS, CDR2 YFSETQ. The V segment lost 4 bases and the J segment 1 base; nucleotides outside the gene matches: 5.

This sequence joins TRBV29-1 and TRBJ1-1; 8 bases are a match to TRBD1. CDR3 length equals 16 residues. Germline lookup yields CDR1 SQVTM and CDR2 ANQGSEA. After removal of 4 bases from V and 0 bases from J, the junction contained 10 bases not matched to a gene. Written as DNA, the CDR3 is TGCAGCGTTGGGGGGACAGGAACCCTTATGAACACTGAAGCTTTCTTT. Translated, it gives CSVGGTGTLMNTEAFF.

V and J are TRBV30 and TRBJ1-2, with 9 bases lining up with TRBD1. CDR1 GTSNPN and CDR2 SVGIG come from the germline V gene (reference sequence). This CDR3 has 13 amino acids. V shed 1 base and J 6 bases; nucleotides not matched to a gene: 3. Here the CDR3 DNA reads TGTGCCTGGAGTGAGGGACAGGGACATGGCTACACCTTC. Protein sequence: CAWSEGQGHGYTF.

This chain joins TRBV18 and TRBJ1-1, with D perhaps matching TRBD1 (6 bases). In germline, CDR1 is KGHSH, CDR2 LQKENI. The V gene lost 2 bases and the J gene lost 0 bases, with 10 bases spanning the gap. The CDR3 is 15 residues long. The CDR3 is CASSPGGALNTEAFF. The CDR3 DNA sequence: TGTGCCAGCTCACCAGGGGGGGCTTTGAACACTGAAGCTTTCTTT.

The CDR3 loop reads CASSTGAIYGYTF. In DNA form, the CDR3 reads TGTGCCAGCAGCACAGGGGCCATCTATGGCTACACCTTC. This sequence joins TRBV6-5 and TRBJ1-2; TRBD1 matches at 7 bases. The J segment lost 4 bases and the V segment lost 6 bases, leaving 5 bases of the junction unmatched. This CDR3 has 13 residues. Germline V gene sequence: CDR1 MNHEY, CDR2 SVGAGI.

J is TRBJ2-1 and V is TRBV10-3; D is uncertain. Trimming left V 2 bases short and J 7 bases short, with 15 bases between. This CDR3 is 15 amino acids long. In germline, CDR1 is ENHRY, CDR2 SYGVKD. This chain's CDR3 is CAISERNTDGNEQFF. DNA for the CDR3: TGTGCCATCAGTGAGAGGAACACCGACGGGAATGAGCAGTTCTTC.

J is TRBJ1-4 and V is TRBV6-5, with D perhaps matching TRBD1 (5 bases). CDR1 is MNHEY and CDR2 is SVGAGI in the germline V gene. This CDR3 has 15 amino acids. Between the trimmed V and J ends, which lost 2 bases and 0 bases, there was a span of 7 bases. CDR3 sequence reads: CASSYGGATNEKLFF. The CDR3 nucleotides are TGTGCCAGCAGTTACGGGGGGGCAACTAATGAAAAACTGTTTTTT.

The chain joins TRBV7-2 to TRBJ2-7; possible D gene TRBD2, 6 bases. CDR1 is SGHTA, CDR2 FQGNSA, per germline. The CDR3 contains 15 residues. Trimming stripped 3 bases from V and 0 bases from J, with 12 bases between. The CDR3 bases are TGTGCCAGCAGCTTGACCCGACTAGACTCCTACGAGCAGTACTTC. Encoded protein: CASSLTRLDSYEQYF.

This chain uses TRBV5-1 with TRBJ2-3; 10 bases match TRBD1. The germline V gene has CDR1 SGHRS and CDR2 YFSETQ. Trimming took 6 bases from V and 3 from J; bases not matched to a gene: 10. The CDR3 covers 16 residues. The CDR3 protein is CASTSSVGQGTDTQYF. The CDR3 bases are TGCGCCAGCACATCATCCGTGGGACAGGGGACAGATACGCAGTATTTT.

This chain uses TRBV6-5 with TRBJ1-2; the match to TRBD1 covers 9 bases. The CDR3 consists of 15 residues. Germline-derived CDR1 and CDR2 are MNHEY and SVGAGI. Unmatched junction bases numbered 11, after V lost 7 bases and J lost 5 bases. In DNA form, the CDR3 reads TGTGCCAGCATTTATAACAGGGGGCAATTGTATGGCTACACCTTC. Its protein product is CASIYNRGQLYGYTF.

The J gene is TRBJ1-1, the V gene TRBV5-5; 8 bases match TRBD1. V lost 1 base and J lost 4; bases outside the gene matches: 6. Germline V CDR1 and CDR2: SGHKS, YYEKEE (reference sequence). The CDR3 contains 15 residues. CDR3 sequence: CASSLQGQAGTEAFF. The CDR3 DNA reads TGTGCCAGCAGCTTGCAGGGACAGGCGGGCACTGAAGCTTTCTTT. The variable domain in full, with the rest retrieved from reference TRBV5-5 and TRBJ1-1, is DAGVTQSPTHLIKTRGQQVTLRCSPISGHKSVSWYQQVLGQGPQFIFQYYEKEERGRGNFPDRFSARQFPNYSSELNVNALLLGDSALYLCASSLQGQAGTEAFFGQGTRLTVV.